The rows below give T cell receptor beta chains drawn from one sample of a study of blood T cell repertoires in COVID-19. Some clones are missing from TCRdb's copy, which holds only in-frame ones; the method was immunoSEQ multiplex PCR. The profile shows some 30,000 clones, around 85% of them singletons. The sample consisted of peripheral blood. The receptors originated from a man in his 60s with active COVID-19. The CDR3 runs from the conserved cysteine through the conserved F or W. The order of the fields is clone size, V gene, D gene, J gene, CDR3 protein, CDR3 DNA. The D gene is left open where the match is weak. Where a row states a size, it is once, few, many or the class of an expanded clone; other rows omit it.

clone size: once; V gene: TRBV3-1/TRBV3-2; D gene: TRBD2; J gene: TRBJ2-1; CDR3 protein: CASSQDLRAGVEQFF; CDR3 DNA: TGTGCCAGCAGCCAAGATCTGCGAGCGGGAGTTGAGCAGTTCTTC
clone size: -; V gene: TRBV6-5; D gene: -; J gene: TRBJ2-1; CDR3 protein: CASSFPGNEQFF; CDR3 DNA: TGTGCCAGCAGCTTCCCGGGGAATGAGCAGTTCTTC
clone size: -; V gene: TRBV7-3; D gene: -; J gene: TRBJ1-1; CDR3 protein: CASSSGGTEAFF; CDR3 DNA: TGTGCCAGCAGCTCGGGTGGCACTGAAGCTTTCTTT
clone size: -; V gene: TRBV2; D gene: TRBD2; J gene: TRBJ2-1; CDR3 protein: CASSEAAGAYNEQFF; CDR3 DNA: TGTGCCAGCAGTGAGGCAGCGGGAGCCTACAATGAGCAGTTCTTC
clone size: -; V gene: TRBV4-1; D gene: TRBD2; J gene: TRBJ2-3; CDR3 protein: CASSFRETSGTDTQYF; CDR3 DNA: TGCGCCAGCAGCTTTCGAGAGACTAGCGGAACAGATACGCAGTATTTT
clone size: -; V gene: TRBV7-3; D gene: -; J gene: TRBJ2-6; CDR3 protein: CASSPLSGANVLTF; CDR3 DNA: TGTGCCAGCAGCCCCCTCTCTGGGGCCAACGTCCTGACTTTC
clone size: once; V gene: TRBV5-1; D gene: TRBD1; J gene: TRBJ1-1; CDR3 protein: CASSLGTVNTEAFF; CDR3 DNA: TGCGCCAGCAGCCTAGGGACAGTGAACACTGAAGCTTTCTTT
clone size: -; V gene: TRBV7-3; D gene: TRBD2; J gene: TRBJ2-1; CDR3 protein: CASSWSSGAPDEQFF; CDR3 DNA: TGTGCCAGCAGCTGGTCTAGCGGGGCCCCGGATGAGCAGTTCTTC
clone size: -; V gene: TRBV5-5; D gene: -; J gene: TRBJ2-7; CDR3 protein: CASSFGFREYEQYF; CDR3 DNA: TGTGCCAGCAGCTTCGGTTTTCGGGAATACGAGCAGTACTTC
clone size: medium-sized; V gene: TRBV6-5; D gene: TRBD2; J gene: TRBJ2-1; CDR3 protein: CASRRTSAGNEQFF; CDR3 DNA: TGTGCCAGCAGAAGGACTAGCGCGGGGAATGAGCAGTTCTTC
clone size: -; V gene: TRBV5-5; D gene: TRBD1; J gene: TRBJ2-7; CDR3 protein: CASSLRTGVSYEQYF; CDR3 DNA: TGTGCCAGCAGCCTTCGGACAGGGGTCTCCTACGAGCAGTACTTC
clone size: -; V gene: TRBV18; D gene: -; J gene: TRBJ2-5; CDR3 protein: CASSRDSQETQYF; CDR3 DNA: TGTGCCAGCTCACGAGACAGTCAAGAGACCCAGTACTTC
clone size: -; V gene: TRBV9; D gene: TRBD2; J gene: TRBJ2-1; CDR3 protein: CASSVSAGVIDNEQFF; CDR3 DNA: TGTGCCAGCAGCGTATCCGCGGGAGTCATCGACAATGAGCAGTTCTTC
clone size: once; V gene: TRBV14; D gene: -; J gene: TRBJ2-3; CDR3 protein: CASSPGSRTDTQYF; CDR3 DNA: TGTGCCAGCAGCCCCGGGAGCCGAACAGATACGCAGTATTTT
clone size: -; V gene: TRBV5-8; D gene: TRBD1; J gene: TRBJ1-1; CDR3 protein: CASSRTGAMNTEAFF; CDR3 DNA: TGTGCCAGCAGCCGGACAGGCGCGATGAACACTGAAGCTTTCTTT
clone size: -; V gene: TRBV24-1; D gene: -; J gene: TRBJ1-1; CDR3 protein: CATSRFGEAFF; CDR3 DNA: TGTGCCACCAGTCGCTTCGGTGAAGCTTTCTTT
clone size: -; V gene: TRBV6-6; D gene: -; J gene: TRBJ2-1; CDR3 protein: CASSYVPPGNEQFF; CDR3 DNA: TGTGCCAGCAGTTACGTACCGCCAGGAAATGAGCAGTTCTTC
clone size: -; V gene: TRBV5-1; D gene: -; J gene: TRBJ2-1; CDR3 protein: CASSLASNEQFF; CDR3 DNA: TGCGCCAGCAGCTTGGCTAGCAATGAGCAGTTCTTC
clone size: -; V gene: TRBV5-1; D gene: -; J gene: TRBJ1-1; CDR3 protein: CASSLGATEAFF; CDR3 DNA: TGCGCCAGCAGCTTGGGGGCGACTGAAGCTTTCTTT
clone size: -; V gene: TRBV7-6; D gene: -; J gene: TRBJ2-3; CDR3 protein: CASSLGDYSTDTQYF; CDR3 DNA: TGTGCCAGCAGCTTAGGAGACTATAGCACAGATACGCAGTATTTT
clone size: -; V gene: TRBV5-1; D gene: TRBD2; J gene: TRBJ2-3; CDR3 protein: CASSFRGGAADTQYF; CDR3 DNA: TGCGCCAGCAGCTTTAGGGGAGGGGCAGCCGATACGCAGTATTTT
clone size: medium-sized; V gene: TRBV28; D gene: TRBD1; J gene: TRBJ1-5; CDR3 protein: CASSLIFRGYNQPQHF; CDR3 DNA: TGTGCCAGCAGTTTAATATTCAGGGGGTATAATCAGCCCCAGCATTTT
clone size: -; V gene: TRBV6-5; D gene: -; J gene: TRBJ1-4; CDR3 protein: CASSPPGDEKLFF; CDR3 DNA: TGTGCCAGCAGTCCTCCAGGGGATGAAAAACTGTTTTTT
clone size: -; V gene: TRBV14; D gene: TRBD2; J gene: TRBJ2-4; CDR3 protein: CASSGLAGYDIQYF; CDR3 DNA: TGTGCCAGCAGCGGACTAGCGGGGTACGACATTCAGTACTTC
clone size: -; V gene: TRBV28; D gene: TRBD2; J gene: TRBJ2-1; CDR3 protein: CASSELAESYNEQFF; CDR3 DNA: TGTGCCAGCAGTGAACTAGCGGAGTCCTACAATGAGCAGTTCTTC
clone size: few; V gene: TRBV5-1; D gene: TRBD1; J gene: TRBJ1-1; CDR3 protein: CASGGDREATEAFF; CDR3 DNA: TGCGCCAGCGGGGGGGACAGGGAAGCCACTGAAGCTTTCTTT
clone size: -; V gene: TRBV5-1; D gene: -; J gene: TRBJ2-1; CDR3 protein: CASSFDVGSYNEQFF; CDR3 DNA: TGCGCCAGCAGCTTCGATGTCGGCTCCTACAATGAGCAGTTCTTC
clone size: -; V gene: TRBV9; D gene: TRBD2; J gene: TRBJ2-3; CDR3 protein: CASSVAAGASTDTQYF; CDR3 DNA: TGTGCCAGCAGCGTAGCGGCGGGAGCTAGCACAGATACGCAGTATTTT
clone size: -; V gene: TRBV5-5; D gene: TRBD2; J gene: TRBJ2-7; CDR3 protein: CASNLAGQSYEQYF; CDR3 DNA: TGTGCCAGCAATTTAGCGGGGCAGTCCTACGAGCAGTACTTC
clone size: few; V gene: TRBV5-1; D gene: TRBD2; J gene: TRBJ2-1; CDR3 protein: CASSFENLAGAQNEQFF; CDR3 DNA: TGCGCCAGCAGCTTCGAAAATCTAGCGGGAGCACAGAATGAGCAGTTCTTC
clone size: few; V gene: TRBV7-8; D gene: -; J gene: TRBJ2-1; CDR3 protein: CASSPYRIPKSSYNEQFF; CDR3 DNA: TGTGCCAGCAGCCCCTACCGTATTCCTAAGAGCTCCTACAATGAGCAGTTCTTC
clone size: -; V gene: TRBV6-5; D gene: -; J gene: TRBJ2-1; CDR3 protein: CASGFSGTSYNEQFF; CDR3 DNA: TGTGCCAGCGGATTTAGCGGAACTTCCTACAATGAGCAGTTCTTC
clone size: -; V gene: TRBV5-1; D gene: TRBD1; J gene: TRBJ2-7; CDR3 protein: CASSLTGAAYEQYF; CDR3 DNA: TGCGCCAGCAGCTTAACAGGGGCGGCCTACGAGCAGTACTTC
clone size: -; V gene: TRBV5-5; D gene: TRBD1; J gene: TRBJ1-4; CDR3 protein: CASSFPGTGEEKLFF; CDR3 DNA: TGTGCCAGCAGCTTTCCCGGGACAGGGGAGGAAAAACTGTTTTTT
clone size: -; V gene: TRBV5-6; D gene: TRBD2; J gene: TRBJ2-2; CDR3 protein: CASSSIAGNTGELFF; CDR3 DNA: TGTGCCAGCAGCTCGATAGCGGGTAACACCGGGGAGCTGTTTTTT
clone size: -; V gene: TRBV5-1; D gene: -; J gene: TRBJ1-6; CDR3 protein: CASSWTGGSYNSPLHF; CDR3 DNA: TGCGCCAGCAGCTGGACGGGGGGCTCCTATAATTCACCCCTCCACTTT
clone size: -; V gene: TRBV7-2; D gene: -; J gene: TRBJ2-5; CDR3 protein: CASSPARGRETQYF; CDR3 DNA: TGTGCCAGCAGCCCTGCGAGGGGGAGAGAGACCCAGTACTTC
clone size: -; V gene: TRBV7-3; D gene: -; J gene: TRBJ2-1; CDR3 protein: CASSFADYNEQFF; CDR3 DNA: TGTGCCAGCAGCTTTGCAGACTACAATGAGCAGTTCTTC
clone size: once; V gene: TRBV11-1; D gene: TRBD1; J gene: TRBJ1-2; CDR3 protein: CASSQDRATRGGYTF; CDR3 DNA: TGTGCCAGCAGCCAGGACAGGGCTACCCGCGGTGGCTACACCTTC
clone size: -; V gene: TRBV5-8; D gene: -; J gene: TRBJ1-6; CDR3 protein: CASSLTRVDDSPLHF; CDR3 DNA: TGTGCCAGCAGCTTGACCAGGGTGGACGATTCACCCCTCCACTTT
clone size: -; V gene: TRBV7-3; D gene: TRBD2; J gene: TRBJ2-1; CDR3 protein: CASSLTSGRISYNEQFF; CDR3 DNA: TGTGCCAGCAGCTTAACTAGCGGGAGGATATCCTACAATGAGCAGTTCTTC
clone size: -; V gene: TRBV13; D gene: TRBD2; J gene: TRBJ2-1; CDR3 protein: CASSLEGLAENEQFF; CDR3 DNA: TGTGCCAGCAGCTTAGAGGGACTAGCGGAGAATGAGCAGTTCTTC
clone size: few; V gene: TRBV5-8; D gene: TRBD2; J gene: TRBJ2-1; CDR3 protein: CASSRTSGTSYNEQFF; CDR3 DNA: TGTGCCAGCAGCCGGACTAGCGGGACCTCCTACAATGAGCAGTTCTTC
clone size: -; V gene: TRBV2; D gene: TRBD2; J gene: TRBJ2-5; CDR3 protein: CASRGLAGSQETQYF; CDR3 DNA: TGTGCCAGCCGGGGACTAGCGGGAAGTCAAGAGACCCAGTACTTC
clone size: -; V gene: TRBV7-2; D gene: TRBD2; J gene: TRBJ2-2; CDR3 protein: CASSHRLAGSGELFF; CDR3 DNA: TGTGCCAGCAGCCATCGACTAGCGGGATCCGGGGAGCTGTTTTTT
clone size: once; V gene: TRBV30; D gene: TRBD2; J gene: TRBJ2-1; CDR3 protein: CAWRGLAGDSYNEQFF; CDR3 DNA: TGTGCCTGGAGGGGACTAGCGGGAGATAGCTACAATGAGCAGTTCTTC
clone size: -; V gene: TRBV28; D gene: TRBD1; J gene: TRBJ1-2; CDR3 protein: CASSPGGLRSGYTF; CDR3 DNA: TGTGCCAGCAGTCCAGGGGGCTTGAGGTCTGGCTACACCTTC
clone size: -; V gene: TRBV29-1; D gene: -; J gene: TRBJ1-1; CDR3 protein: CSVERGGEAFF; CDR3 DNA: TGCAGCGTTGAAAGGGGTGGTGAAGCTTTCTTT